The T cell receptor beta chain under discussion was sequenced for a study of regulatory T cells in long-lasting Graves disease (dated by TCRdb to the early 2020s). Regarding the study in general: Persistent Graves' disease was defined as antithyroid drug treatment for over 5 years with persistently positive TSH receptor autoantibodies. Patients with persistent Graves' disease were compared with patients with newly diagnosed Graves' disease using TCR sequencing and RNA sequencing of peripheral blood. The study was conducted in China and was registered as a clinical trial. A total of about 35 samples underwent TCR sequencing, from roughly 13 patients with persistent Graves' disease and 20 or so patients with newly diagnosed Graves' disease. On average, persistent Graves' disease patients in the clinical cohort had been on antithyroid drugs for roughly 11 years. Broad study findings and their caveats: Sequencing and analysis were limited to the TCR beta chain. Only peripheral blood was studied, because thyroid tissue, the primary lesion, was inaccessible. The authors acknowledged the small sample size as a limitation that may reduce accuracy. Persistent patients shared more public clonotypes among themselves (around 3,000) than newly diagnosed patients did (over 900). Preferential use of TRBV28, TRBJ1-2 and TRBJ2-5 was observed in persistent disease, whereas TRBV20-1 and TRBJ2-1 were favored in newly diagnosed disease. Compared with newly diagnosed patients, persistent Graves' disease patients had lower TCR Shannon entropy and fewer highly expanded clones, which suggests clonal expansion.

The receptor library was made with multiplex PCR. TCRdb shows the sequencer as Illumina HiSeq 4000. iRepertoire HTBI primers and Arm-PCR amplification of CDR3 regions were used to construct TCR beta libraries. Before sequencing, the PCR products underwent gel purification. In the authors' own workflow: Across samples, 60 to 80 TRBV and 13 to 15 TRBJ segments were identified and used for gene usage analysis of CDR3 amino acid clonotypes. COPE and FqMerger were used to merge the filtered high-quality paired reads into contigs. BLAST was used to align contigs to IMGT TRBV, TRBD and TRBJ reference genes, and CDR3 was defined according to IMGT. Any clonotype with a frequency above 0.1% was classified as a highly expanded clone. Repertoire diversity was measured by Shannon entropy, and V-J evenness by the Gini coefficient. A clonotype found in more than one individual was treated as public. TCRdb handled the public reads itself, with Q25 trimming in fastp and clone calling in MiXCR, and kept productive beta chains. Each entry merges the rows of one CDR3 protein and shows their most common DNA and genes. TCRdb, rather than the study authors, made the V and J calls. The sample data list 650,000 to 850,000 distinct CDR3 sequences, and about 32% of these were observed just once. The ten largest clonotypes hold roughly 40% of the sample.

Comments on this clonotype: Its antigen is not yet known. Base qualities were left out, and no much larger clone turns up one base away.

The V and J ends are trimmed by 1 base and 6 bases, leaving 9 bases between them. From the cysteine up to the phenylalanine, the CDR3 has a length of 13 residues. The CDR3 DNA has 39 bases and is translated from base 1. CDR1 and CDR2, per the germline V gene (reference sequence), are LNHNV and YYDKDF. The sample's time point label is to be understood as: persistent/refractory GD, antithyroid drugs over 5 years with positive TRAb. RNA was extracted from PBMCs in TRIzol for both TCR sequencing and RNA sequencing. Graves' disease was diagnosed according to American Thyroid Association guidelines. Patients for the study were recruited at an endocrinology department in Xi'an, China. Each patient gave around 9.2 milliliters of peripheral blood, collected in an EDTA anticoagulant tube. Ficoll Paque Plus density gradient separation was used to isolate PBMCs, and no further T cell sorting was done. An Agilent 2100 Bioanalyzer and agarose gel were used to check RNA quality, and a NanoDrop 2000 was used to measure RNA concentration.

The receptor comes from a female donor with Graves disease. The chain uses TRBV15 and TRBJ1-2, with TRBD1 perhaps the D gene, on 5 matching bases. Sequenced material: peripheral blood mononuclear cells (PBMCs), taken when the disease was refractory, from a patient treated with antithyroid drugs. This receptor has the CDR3 CATSRAEGNGYTF. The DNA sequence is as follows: TGTGCCACCAGCAGAGCCGAGGGGAATGGCTACACCTTC. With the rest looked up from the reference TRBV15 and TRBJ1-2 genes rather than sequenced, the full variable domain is DAMVIQNPRYQVTQFGKPVTLSCSQTLNHNVMYWYQQKSSQAPKLLFHYYDKDFNNEADTPDNFQSRRPNTSFCFLDIRSPGLGDTAMYLCATSRAEGNGYTFGSGTRLTVV.